The entry that follows covers one T cell receptor (beta chain) sequence. Which antigen it targets is not known. Base qualities are missing; no much larger clone stands one base away. Trimming removed 4 bases from V and 6 bases from J; the gene matches leave 12 bases unexplained. The CDR3 spans 15 residues, from the cysteine through the phenylalanine. The sequence is cut down to CDR3 DNA, 45 bases in frame from base 1. Reading the germline V gene gives CDR1 SGHRS and CDR2 YFSETQ. This entry belongs to a study of beta chain features in type 1 diabetes (dated by TCRdb to between 2018 and 2020). Regarding the complete study: No differences in mean age, gender distribution, total cell number or subset yield were found between patients and healthy donors. A total of 107,917,701 sorted cells were examined across all samples, and the number of cells per subset was strongly correlated with RNA yield. In the study, TCRB repertoires of sorted circulating CD4+ T cell subsets from recently diagnosed type 1 diabetes patients were compared with those of matched healthy donors. Naive and central memory subsets were obtained from all 30 or so donors, but regulatory and stem cell-like memory subsets were isolated from only 8 patients and about eight healthy donors.

From each donor, a single peripheral blood sample of around 0.12 L on average was drawn into heparinised tubes. A BD FACSAria II was used to sort naive, central memory, regulatory and stem cell-like memory CD4+ T cells with a panel that included CD45RO, CCR7, CD25, CD127, CD95 and CD27. Every sorted population had a purity above 98%. PBMCs were isolated immediately by Lymphoprep density gradient centrifugation and stained directly without culture. To minimize batch effects, samples were stained and sorted in pairs, one healthy donor with one patient per experiment. What the study reported, not specific to this receptor: Naive, central memory and regulatory TCRB repertoires appeared to be more similar among patients than among healthy donors. In all four CD4+ subsets, TCRB CDR3 length was moderately but significantly shorter in type 1 diabetes patients. At VDJ recombination sites, type 1 diabetes patients had fewer insertions and more deleted nucleotides, which implies abnormalities in thymic rearrangement. Because cDNA was sequenced instead of genomic DNA, highly expressing activated cells could be over-represented, though the groups showed no difference in activation or CD3 levels. Shorter templates might have been favored by PCR, but patient and control samples were amplified and corrected together, so both groups would have been affected equally by any skew. Because small numbers of individuals were included in the HLA sub-analyses, any influence of HLA type on TCRB rearrangement was left unresolved.

The High Capacity cDNA Reverse Transcription Kit was used to reverse transcribe all of the isolated RNA, meaning that expressed TCRB transcripts were what got sequenced. Deep immunoSEQ sequencing was applied to naive, central memory and regulatory T cell samples, giving an average of around 4 million total reads per sample. Sorted cells were lysed in RLT buffer and RNA was extracted with DNase-treated RNeasy Micro or Mini kits, depending on cell number. Each cell subset was processed separately to prevent cross-contamination, with patient and healthy donor samples processed together. Using the immunoSEQ multiplex PCR, TCRB sequences were amplified from cDNA into 87-bp fragments spanning the CDR3 region. The amplicons were sequenced using the Illumina HiSeq platform. Under the source paper's analysis protocol: Synthetic template baselines were used to correct PCR bias computationally, reads within Hamming distance 2 were collapsed, and singletons that could not be merged were discarded. Reads were aligned against IMGT to assign V, D and J genes, CDR3 length and insertions or deletions at six rearrangement sites. Within each subset, clonotype counts were normalized to sorted cell number, and only after that were true diversity and Gini coefficients computed with the tcR R package. The overlap coefficient, calculated on TCRB nucleotide sequences, was used to quantify repertoire sharing. Out-of-frame TCRB sequences from naive cells were analyzed as a proxy for the pre-selection repertoire. TCRdb retrieved this table from immuneACCESS and kept in-frame rearrangements only. Not all clones are present; in checked studies, unresolved V genes account for under half, and no reason is known for the remainder. V and J calls and clone size are those listed in that table; D and trimming were worked out from the DNA. The sample has about 340,000 clones on record, less than 15% of them singletons. The leading ten clones occupy over 0.014% of the sample.

The chain links TRBV5-1 with TRBJ2-7; TRBD2 aligns with 8 central bases. The sequenced sample was naive CD4+ T cells from blood. The label giving this sample's cell subset or site can be read as: true naive CD4+ T cells. The origin of this receptor is a woman aged 18-30 years with type 1 diabetes. The nucleotide sequence reads as follows: TGCGCCAGCAGCCTTAGCGGGAACCGTGACGTCGAGCAGTACTTC. It translates as CASSLSGNRDVEQYF.